This entry is about one TCR beta chain. This entry comes from a study of control samples from healthy donors and cancer patients. Here immunoSEQ multiplex PCR was the method, and the copy in TCRdb shows in-frame clones only, minus some. The data show about 130,000 clones, approximately 92% seen once. The CDR3 runs 16 residues. Germline CDR1 and CDR2: SGHVS and FQNEAQ. With 4 bases clipped from V and 8 bases from J, the junction kept 13 bases outside the gene matches. Input material: PBMCs. This clonotype originated in an elderly man with head and neck cancer. The chain combines TRBV7-8 with TRBJ2-1; 8 bases line up with TRBD2. Here the CDR3 reads CASSSLPGGGKYEQFF. The CDR3 nucleotides read TGTGCCAGCAGCTCCCTCCCCGGGGGGGGGAAATATGAGCAGTTCTTC.